Each of the 4 T cell receptor beta chains below was sequenced from the same sample in a study of blood T cell repertoires in COVID-19. The data were produced by immunoSEQ multiplex PCR, yet TCRdb's version contains in-frame clones alone and is incomplete. Found here are approximately 85,000 clones, around four fifths of them singletons; the top ten hold about 12%. The sequencing input was peripheral blood. These receptors were collected from a human donor in a cohort sampled during active COVID-19.

The rearrangement links TRBV5-5 to TRBJ1-2, with a weak D call TRBD1 (5 bases). This CDR3 comprises 14 residues. Germline CDR1 reads SGHKS; CDR2 reads YYEKEE (reference sequence). V was cut by 0 bases and J by 3 bases, with 9 bases left in between. CDR3 bases: TGTGCCAGCAGCTTGGCCAGGGATTACTATGGCTACACCTTC. Translation gives CASSLARDYYGYTF.

The chain is built from TRBV7-9 and TRBJ1-1, with D maybe TRBD1 (6 bases). Germline values: CDR1 SEHNR, CDR2 FQNEAQ (reference sequence). This CDR3 contains 14 residues. Deletions cut 2 bases from V and 5 bases from J, with 12 bases between. The CDR3 region has the DNA TGTGCCAGCAGCTTACAGGGGCAGTCGACTGAAGCTTTCTTT. Protein product: CASSLQGQSTEAFF.

This clone was recorded many times. CDR3 amino acids: CASSQQRSSGNTIYF. The CDR3 DNA is TGCGCCAGCAGCCAGCAGCGGAGCTCTGGAAACACCATATATTTT. The chain is built from TRBV4-3 and TRBJ1-3; no reliable D call. This CDR3 is 15 amino acids long. Per the germline V gene, CDR1 is LGHNA and CDR2 is YSLEER. The ends were cut back, 3 bases at V and 0 bases at J, with 9 bases in the middle.

This chain's CDR3 is CASSPQPGQRDTQYF. CDR3 coding DNA: TGTGCCAGCAGCCCTCAACCGGGACAGAGAGATACGCAGTATTTT. The rearrangement links TRBV9 to TRBJ2-3, with 7 bases matching TRBD1. Germline assignment: CDR1 SGDLS and CDR2 YYNGEE. Trimming removed 4 bases from V and 5 bases from J; junction bases left unmatched: 10. The CDR3 has 15 amino acids.